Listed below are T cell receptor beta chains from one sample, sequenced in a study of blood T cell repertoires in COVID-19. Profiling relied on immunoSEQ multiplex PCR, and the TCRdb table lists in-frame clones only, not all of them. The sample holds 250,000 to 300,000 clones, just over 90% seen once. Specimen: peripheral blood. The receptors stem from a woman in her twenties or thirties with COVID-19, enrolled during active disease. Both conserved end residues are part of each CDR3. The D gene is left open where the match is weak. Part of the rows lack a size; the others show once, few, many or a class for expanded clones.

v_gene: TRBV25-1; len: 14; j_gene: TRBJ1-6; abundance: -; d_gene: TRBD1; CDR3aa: CASRTGPYNSPLHF; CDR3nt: TGTGCCAGTAGGACAGGGCCCTATAATTCACCCCTCCACTTT
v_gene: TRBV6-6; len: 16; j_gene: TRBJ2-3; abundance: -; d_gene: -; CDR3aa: CASSLGGSGLWDTQYF; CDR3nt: TGTGCCAGCAGTTTGGGGGGTAGCGGTCTTTGGGATACGCAGTATTTT
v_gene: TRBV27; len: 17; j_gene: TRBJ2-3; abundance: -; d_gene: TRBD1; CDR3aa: CASSLDSGQALTDTQYF; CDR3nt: TGTGCCAGCAGTTTAGACTCCGGACAGGCCCTCACAGATACGCAGTATTTT
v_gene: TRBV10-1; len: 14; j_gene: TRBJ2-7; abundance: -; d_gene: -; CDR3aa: CASSESGTIYEQYF; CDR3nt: TGCGCCAGCAGTGAGTCGGGGACAATCTACGAGCAGTACTTC
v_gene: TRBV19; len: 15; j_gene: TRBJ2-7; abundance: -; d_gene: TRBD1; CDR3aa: CASSRDSTTVYEQYF; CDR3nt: TGTGCCAGTAGTAGGGACAGTACGACCGTCTACGAGCAGTACTTC
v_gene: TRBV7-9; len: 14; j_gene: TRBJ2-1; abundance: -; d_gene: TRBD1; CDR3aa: CASSRGQGSGEQFF; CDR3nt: TGTGCCAGCAGCCGGGGACAGGGGTCAGGGGAGCAGTTCTTC
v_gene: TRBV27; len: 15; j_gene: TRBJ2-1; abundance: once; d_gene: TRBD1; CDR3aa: CASSGGQGARDEQFF; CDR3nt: TGTGCCAGCAGCGGTGGACAGGGGGCGCGAGATGAGCAGTTCTTC
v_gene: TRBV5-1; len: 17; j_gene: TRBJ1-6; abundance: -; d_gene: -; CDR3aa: CASSPNTWSSYNSPLHF; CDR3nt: TGCGCCAGCAGCCCGAATACTTGGAGCTCCTATAATTCACCCCTCCACTTT
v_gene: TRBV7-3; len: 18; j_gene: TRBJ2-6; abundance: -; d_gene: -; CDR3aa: CASSLNPRGGTGANVLTF; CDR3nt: TGTGCCAGCAGCTTAAACCCACGGGGAGGGACAGGGGCCAACGTCCTGACTTTC
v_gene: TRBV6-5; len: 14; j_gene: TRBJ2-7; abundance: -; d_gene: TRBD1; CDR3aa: CASSYGTDFYEQYF; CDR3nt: TGTGCCAGCAGTTACGGGACAGATTTCTACGAGCAGTACTTC
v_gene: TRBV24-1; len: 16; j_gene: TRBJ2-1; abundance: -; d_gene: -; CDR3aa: CATSDSREARINEQFF; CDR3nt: TGTGCCACCAGTGATTCCAGGGAGGCCCGAATCAATGAGCAGTTCTTC
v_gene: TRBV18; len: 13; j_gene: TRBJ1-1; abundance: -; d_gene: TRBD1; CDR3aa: CASSQGADTEAFF; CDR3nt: TGTGCCAGCTCACAGGGGGCGGACACTGAAGCTTTCTTT
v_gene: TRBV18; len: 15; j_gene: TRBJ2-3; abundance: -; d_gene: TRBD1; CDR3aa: CASSEGQRSTDTQYF; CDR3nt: TGTGCCAGCTCAGAGGGACAGAGGAGCACAGATACGCAGTATTTT
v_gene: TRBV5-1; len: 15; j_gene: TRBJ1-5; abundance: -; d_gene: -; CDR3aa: CASSLDGQGHQPQHF; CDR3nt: TGCGCCAGCAGCTTGGATGGGCAGGGCCATCAGCCCCAGCATTTT
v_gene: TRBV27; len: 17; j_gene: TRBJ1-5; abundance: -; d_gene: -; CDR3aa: CASSLRRGIGYNQPQHF; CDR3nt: TGTGCCAGCAGTTTAAGAAGAGGGATTGGGTACAATCAGCCCCAGCATTTT
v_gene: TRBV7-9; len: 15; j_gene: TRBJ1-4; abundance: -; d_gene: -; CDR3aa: CASSHEGATNEKLFF; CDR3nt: TGTGCCAGCAGCCATGAGGGGGCAACTAATGAAAAACTGTTTTTT
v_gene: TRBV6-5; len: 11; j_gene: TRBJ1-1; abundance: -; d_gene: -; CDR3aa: CASSRQGEAFF; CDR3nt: TGTGCCAGCAGCCGCCAGGGGGAAGCTTTCTTT
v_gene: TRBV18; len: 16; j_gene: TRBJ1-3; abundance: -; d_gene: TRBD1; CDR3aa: CASSRGQGDSGNTIYF; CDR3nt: TGTGCCAGCTCTCGGGGACAGGGAGACTCTGGAAACACCATATATTTT
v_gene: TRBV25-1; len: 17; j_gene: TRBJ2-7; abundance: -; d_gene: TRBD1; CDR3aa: CASSEFGGQGGSYEQYF; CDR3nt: TGTGCCAGCAGTGAATTTGGGGGACAGGGGGGATCCTACGAGCAGTACTTC
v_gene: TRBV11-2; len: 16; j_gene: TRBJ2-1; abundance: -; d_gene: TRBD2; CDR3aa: CASSSTKPGTKDEQFF; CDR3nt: TGTGCCAGCAGCTCGACCAAACCGGGGACTAAGGATGAGCAGTTCTTC
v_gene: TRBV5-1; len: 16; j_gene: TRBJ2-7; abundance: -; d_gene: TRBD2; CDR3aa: CASSLTTSGKSDEQYF; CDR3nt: TGCGCCAGCAGCTTAACGACTAGCGGGAAGTCGGACGAGCAGTACTTC
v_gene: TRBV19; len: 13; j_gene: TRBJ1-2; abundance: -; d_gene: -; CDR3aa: CASRRQDSNGYTF; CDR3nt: TGTGCCAGTAGACGCCAGGACTCAAACGGCTACACCTTC
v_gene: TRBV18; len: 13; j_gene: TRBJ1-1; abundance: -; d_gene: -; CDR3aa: CASSPRAGAGAFF; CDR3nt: TGTGCCAGCTCACCACGGGCAGGAGCGGGAGCTTTCTTT
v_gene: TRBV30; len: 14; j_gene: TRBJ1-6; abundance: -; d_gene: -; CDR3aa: CAWAQGVGNSPLHF; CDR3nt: TGTGCCTGGGCACAGGGAGTGGGGAACTCACCCCTCCACTTT
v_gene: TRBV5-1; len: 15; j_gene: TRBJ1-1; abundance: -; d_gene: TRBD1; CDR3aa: CASSSLQGGNTEAFF; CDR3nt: TGCGCCAGCAGCTCCCTCCAGGGGGGGAACACTGAAGCTTTCTTT
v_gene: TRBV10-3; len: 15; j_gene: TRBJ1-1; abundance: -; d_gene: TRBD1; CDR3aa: CAISEDRGPNTEAFF; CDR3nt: TGTGCCATCAGTGAGGACAGGGGGCCGAACACTGAAGCTTTCTTT
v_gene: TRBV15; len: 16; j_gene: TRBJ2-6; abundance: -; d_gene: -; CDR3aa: CATSSRGRAGANVLTF; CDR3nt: TGTGCCACCAGCAGTCGTGGCAGGGCTGGGGCCAACGTCCTGACTTTC
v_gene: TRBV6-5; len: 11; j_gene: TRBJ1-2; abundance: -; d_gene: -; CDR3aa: CASRRDYGYTF; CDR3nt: TGTGCCAGCAGGCGGGACTATGGCTACACCTTC
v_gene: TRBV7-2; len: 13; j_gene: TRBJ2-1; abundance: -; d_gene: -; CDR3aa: CASSLSSANEQFF; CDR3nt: TGTGCCAGCAGCTTATCAAGCGCTAATGAGCAGTTCTTC
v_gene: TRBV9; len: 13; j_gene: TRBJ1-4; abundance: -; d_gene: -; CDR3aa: CASSAGQNEKLFF; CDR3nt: TGTGCCAGCAGCGCCGGACAGAATGAAAAACTGTTTTTT
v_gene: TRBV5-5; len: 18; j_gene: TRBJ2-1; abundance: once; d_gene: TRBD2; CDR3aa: CASSLVVSGRALGDEQFF; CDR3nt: TGTGCCAGCAGCTTGGTAGTGAGCGGGAGGGCCTTGGGGGATGAGCAGTTCTTC
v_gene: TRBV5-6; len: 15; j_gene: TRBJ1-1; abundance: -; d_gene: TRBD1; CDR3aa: CASSRETGVIAEAFF; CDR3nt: TGTGCCAGCAGCAGAGAGACAGGGGTAATAGCTGAAGCTTTCTTT
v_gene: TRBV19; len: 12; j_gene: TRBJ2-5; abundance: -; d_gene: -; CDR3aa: CASSLPAETQYF; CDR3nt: TGTGCCAGTAGTTTACCCGCGGAGACCCAGTACTTC
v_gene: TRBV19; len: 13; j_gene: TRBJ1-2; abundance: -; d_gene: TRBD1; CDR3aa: CASSTGTGYGYTF; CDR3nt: TGTGCCAGTAGTACCGGGACAGGGTATGGCTACACCTTC
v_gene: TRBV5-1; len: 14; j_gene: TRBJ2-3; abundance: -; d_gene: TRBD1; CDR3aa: CASSPLQGTDTQYF; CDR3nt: TGCGCCAGCAGCCCGCTACAGGGGACAGATACGCAGTATTTT
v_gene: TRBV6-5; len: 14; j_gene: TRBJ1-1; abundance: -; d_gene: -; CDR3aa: CASSTQGKYTEAFF; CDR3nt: TGTGCCAGCAGTACTCAGGGGAAGTACACTGAAGCTTTCTTT
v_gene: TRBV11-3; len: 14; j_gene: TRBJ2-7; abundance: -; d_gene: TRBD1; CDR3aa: CASSFGRGSYEQYF; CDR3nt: TGTGCCAGCAGCTTTGGCAGGGGGTCGTACGAGCAGTACTTC
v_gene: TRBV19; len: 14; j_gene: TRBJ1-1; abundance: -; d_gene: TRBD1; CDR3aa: CASSTDREGTEAFF; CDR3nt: TGTGCCAGTAGTACGGACAGGGAAGGGACTGAAGCTTTCTTT
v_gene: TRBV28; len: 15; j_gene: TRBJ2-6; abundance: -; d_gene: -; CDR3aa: CASSWGGPGANVLTF; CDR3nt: TGTGCCAGCAGCTGGGGGGGGCCTGGGGCCAACGTCCTGACTTTC
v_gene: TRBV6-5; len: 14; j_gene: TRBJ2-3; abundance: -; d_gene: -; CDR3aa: CASTTGWSTDTQYF; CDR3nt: TGTGCCAGCACCACAGGGTGGTCCACAGATACGCAGTATTTT
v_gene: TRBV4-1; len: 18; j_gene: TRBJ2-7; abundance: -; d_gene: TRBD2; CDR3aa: CASSPRFETSGRAYEQYF; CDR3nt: TGCGCCAGCAGCCCCCGGTTTGAGACTAGCGGGAGGGCCTACGAGCAGTACTTC
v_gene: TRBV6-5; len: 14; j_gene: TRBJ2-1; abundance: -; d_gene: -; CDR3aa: CASSYDSSYNEQFF; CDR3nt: TGTGCCAGCAGTTACGACAGCTCCTACAATGAGCAGTTCTTC
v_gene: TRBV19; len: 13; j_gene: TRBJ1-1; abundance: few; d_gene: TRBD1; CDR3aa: CASTPTGSTEAFF; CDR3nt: TGTGCCAGTACCCCGACAGGGTCCACTGAAGCTTTCTTT
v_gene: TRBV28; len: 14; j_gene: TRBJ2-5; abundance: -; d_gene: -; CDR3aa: CASSSSQGRETQYF; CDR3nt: TGTGCCAGCAGTTCGTCACAGGGTAGGGAGACCCAGTACTTC
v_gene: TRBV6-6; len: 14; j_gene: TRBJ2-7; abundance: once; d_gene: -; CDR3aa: CASSLRDSSYEQYF; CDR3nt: TGTGCCAGCAGTCTGAGAGACAGCTCCTACGAGCAGTACTTC
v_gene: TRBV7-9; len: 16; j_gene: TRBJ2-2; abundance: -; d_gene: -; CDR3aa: CASSPSGTPNTGELFF; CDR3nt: TGTGCCAGCAGCCCGTCCGGGACTCCGAACACCGGGGAGCTGTTTTTT
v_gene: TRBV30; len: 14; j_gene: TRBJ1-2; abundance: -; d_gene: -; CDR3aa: CAWSVGLLGLGYTF; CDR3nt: TGTGCCTGGAGTGTGGGGCTCCTTGGGCTCGGCTACACCTTC
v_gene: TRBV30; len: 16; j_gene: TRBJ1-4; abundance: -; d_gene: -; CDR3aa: CAWSVLRTAANEKLFF; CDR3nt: TGTGCCTGGAGTGTACTAAGGACAGCAGCAAATGAAAAACTGTTTTTT
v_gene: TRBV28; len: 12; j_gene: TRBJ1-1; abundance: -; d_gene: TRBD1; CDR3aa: CASSTGGDMAFF; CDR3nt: TGTGCCAGCAGCACAGGGGGCGACATGGCTTTCTTT
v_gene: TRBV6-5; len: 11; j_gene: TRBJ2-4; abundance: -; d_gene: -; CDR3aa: CASRAGVIQYF; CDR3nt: TGTGCCAGCAGAGCAGGGGTCATTCAGTACTTC
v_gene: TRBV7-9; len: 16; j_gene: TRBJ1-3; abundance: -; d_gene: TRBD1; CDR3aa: CASSQAGDSSGNTIYF; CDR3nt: TGTGCCAGCAGCCAAGCAGGGGACAGCTCTGGAAACACCATATATTTT
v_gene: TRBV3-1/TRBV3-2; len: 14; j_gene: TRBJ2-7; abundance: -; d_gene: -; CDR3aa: CASSQASDHYEQYF; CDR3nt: TGTGCCAGCAGCCAAGCTAGCGACCACTACGAGCAGTACTTC
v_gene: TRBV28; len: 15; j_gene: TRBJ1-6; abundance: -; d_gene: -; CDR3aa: CASSTGNGYNSPLHF; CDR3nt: TGTGCCAGCAGTACAGGGAACGGCTATAATTCACCCCTCCACTTT
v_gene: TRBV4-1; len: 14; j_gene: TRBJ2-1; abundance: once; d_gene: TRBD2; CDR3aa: CASSGLAGPGEQFF; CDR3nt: TGCGCCAGCAGCGGACTAGCGGGGCCAGGGGAGCAGTTCTTC
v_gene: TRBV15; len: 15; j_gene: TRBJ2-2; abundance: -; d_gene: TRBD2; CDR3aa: CATSRVASGGSELFF; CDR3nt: TGTGCCACCAGCAGAGTGGCTAGCGGTGGGTCGGAGCTGTTTTTT
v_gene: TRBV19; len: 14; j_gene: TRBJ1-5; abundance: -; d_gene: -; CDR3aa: CASSINRDGQPQHF; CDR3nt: TGTGCCAGTAGTATCAACAGGGATGGGCAGCCCCAGCATTTT
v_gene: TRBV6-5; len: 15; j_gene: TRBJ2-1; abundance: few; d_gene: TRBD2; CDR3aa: CASRSSGSSYNEQFF; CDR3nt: TGTGCCAGCCGATCGAGCGGGAGCTCCTACAATGAGCAGTTCTTC